This T cell receptor (beta chain) was sequenced for a study of T cell responses to AZD1222 COVID-19 vaccine. General observations from the study: Mapped onto spike, vaccine-associated CD4 TCRs spanned it and were dominant at 160-218 and 743-854.

This CDR3 spans 15 amino acids. Per germline, CDR1 MNHEY and CDR2 SVGAGI. V was cut by 6 bases and J by 1 base, with 15 bases left in between. Regarding this clone: What it binds is not known.

Method: immunoSEQ multiplex PCR; TCRdb's copy keeps in-frame clones and lacks some. The top ten hold approximately 7.7% of the sample, which has about 180,000 clones, 85% to 90% seen once. This chain joins TRBV6-5 and TRBJ1-1; the D gene is possibly TRBD1 (5 bases). The receptor comes from an adult in good health. This specimen consisted of peripheral blood, obtained on day 0 of AZD1222 vaccination. The CDR3 nucleotides read TGTGCCAGCAGGGGGTCCGGGGCTGGGAACACTGAAGCTTTCTTT. Translating gives CASRGSGAGNTEAFF.